This T cell receptor beta chain was profiled in a study of CD8 T cells in ankylosing spondylitis. Findings of the study overall: Reported data indicate significant enrichment of disease-linked clones within matched ankylosing spondylitis synovial fluid. Characteristic, it appeared, of ankylosing spondylitis blood was a TCR beta motif of roughly 8 highly homologous variants.

Preparation of TCR beta libraries was done by quantitative 5'-RACE with molecular barcodes. From the 5' RACE reads, TCRdb called clonotypes with MiXCR, one entry per CDR3 protein. This table has around 450,000 distinct CDR3 sequences, 25% to 30% appearing once. As regards this clonotype: No antigen is known for it.

The material sequenced was blood, either unsorted or a sorted T cell fraction (not recorded which). The TCR sequence derives from a male donor with ankylosing spondylitis.

This CDR3 is CASSRTARGEKLFF. The CDR3 DNA reads as TGTGCCAGCAGCCGGACAGCGAGAGGGGAAAAACTGTTTTTT. V gene TRBV7-9 combines with J gene TRBJ1-4; the D gene is possibly TRBD1 (6 bases). This CDR3 is built from 14 residues. V lost 5 bases and J lost 8, with 15 bases in between. Germline CDR1 is SEHNR and CDR2 is FQNEAQ (reference sequence). Full variable domain (rest looked up from reference TRBV7-9 and TRBJ1-4): DTGVSQNPRHKITKRGQNVTFRCDPISEHNRLYWYRQTLGQGPEFLTYFQNEAQLEKSRLLSDRFSAERPKGSFSTLEIQRTEQGDSAMYLCASSRTARGEKLFFGSGTQLSVL.